The 23 T cell receptor beta chains below all came from one sample that was sequenced in a study of shared clonotypes between healthy human individuals. Assay used: immunoSEQ multiplex PCR; TCRdb lists only in-frame clones, some missing. The sample includes 2 million to 2.5 million clones, 90% to 97% of them seen just once. Input material: naive CD4+ T cells sorted from blood. This sample's subset: CD45RA+ positively selected. These receptors all come from a man younger than 30 in good health.

The J gene is TRBJ1-6, the V gene TRBV5-1, with 8 bases matching TRBD1. Unmatched junction bases numbered 23, after V lost 3 bases and J lost 0 bases. CDR1 and CDR2 from the germline V gene are SGHRS and YFSETQ. CDR3 length: 23 residues. DNA for the CDR3: TGCGCCAGCAGCTGGACAGGGAGGGAGCGTATACCGGCACCAAGCTCCTATAATTCACCCCTCCACTTT. It specifies CASSWTGRERIPAPSSYNSPLHF. Variable domain in full (rest from reference TRBV5-1 and TRBJ1-6): KAGVTQTPRYLIKTRGQQVTLSCSPISGHRSVSWYQQTPGQGLQFLFEYFSETQRNKGNFPGRFSGRQFSNSRSEMNVSTLELGDSALYLCASSWTGRERIPAPSSYNSPLHFGNGTRLTVT.

This chain uses TRBV5-1 with TRBJ1-2; the D gene is possibly TRBD1 (6 bases). The germline V gene has CDR1 SGHRS and CDR2 YFSETQ. The CDR3 has 15 amino acids. Between the trimmed V and J ends, which lost 4 bases and 0 bases, there was a span of 13 bases. CDR3 DNA sequence: TGCGCCAGCAGCAGAGAGGGGGTAGCTAACTATGGCTACACCTTC. Translated: CASSREGVANYGYTF.

This sequence joins TRBV27 and TRBJ2-3; 7 bases are shared with TRBD1. Germline CDR1 reads MNHEY; CDR2 reads SMNVEV (reference sequence). This CDR3 spans 17 amino acids. J lost 2 bases, V lost 5 bases, and 13 bases had no gene match. This CDR3 is CASSPTTGLPLTDTQYF. The CDR3 region has the DNA TGTGCCAGCAGTCCGACGACAGGGCTCCCACTCACAGATACGCAGTATTTT.

This chain's CDR3 is CAGSSDKAGSGELFF. CDR3 in DNA: TGCGCCGGAAGCTCGGACAAGGCAGGATCCGGGGAGCTGTTTTTT. The V call is TRBV5-1, the J call TRBJ2-2, with D tentatively TRBD1 (5 bases). The CDR3 sequence is 15 residues long. Per germline, CDR1 SGHRS and CDR2 YFSETQ. Trimming pared 10 bases from V and 6 bases from J, leaving 22 bases between.

The J gene is TRBJ2-5, the V gene TRBV15; D possibly uses TRBD1 or TRBD2 (5 bases each). The CDR3 spans 14 residues. Trimming cost V 0 bases and J 6 bases, with 11 bases left between them. The germline gives CDR1 LNHNV, CDR2 YYDKDF (reference sequence). CDR3 amino acids: CATSREGDGKTQYF. CDR3 DNA sequence: TGTGCCACCAGCAGAGAGGGGGACGGGAAGACCCAGTACTTC.

The chain is built from TRBV7-8 and TRBJ1-5; no reliable D call. Germline CDR1 SGHVS, CDR2 FQNEAQ. This CDR3 is built from 17 residues. V lost 1 base and J lost 0, with 13 bases in between. CDR3 loop: CASSLVSSEYSNQPQHF. The CDR3 DNA sequence: TGTGCCAGCAGCTTAGTTTCTTCGGAGTATAGCAATCAGCCCCAGCATTTT.

The J gene is TRBJ2-1, the V gene TRBV4-1; 9 bases map to TRBD2. J gave up 7 bases and V 0 bases, and 10 bases lay outside the gene matches. The CDR3 has 17 residues. The germline gives CDR1 MGHRA, CDR2 YSYEKL. CDR3 protein: CASSQDVGRGGQNEQFF. In DNA form, the CDR3 reads TGCGCCAGCAGCCAAGATGTGGGGCGGGGGGGCCAGAATGAGCAGTTCTTC.

The gene calls are TRBV7-9 and TRBJ2-2; D is possibly TRBD1 or TRBD2 (6 bases each). There are 13 residues in the CDR3. Germline-derived CDR1 and CDR2 are SEHNR and FQNEAQ (reference sequence). Trimming took off 9 bases at V and 5 bases at J, with 13 bases between the two ends. CDR3 nucleotides: TGTGCCAGTGATCAGGGGAGGACCGGGGAGCTGTTTTTT. This encodes CASDQGRTGELFF.

There are a few counts of this clone. The V gene is TRBV18, the J gene TRBJ1-6, with 9 bases that match TRBD1. Germline CDR1 is KGHSH and CDR2 is LQKENI. Unmatched junction bases numbered 4, after V lost 3 bases and J lost 7 bases. This CDR3 comprises 15 residues. The CDR3 DNA follows: TGTGCCAGCTCACCGCTACAGGGGGCGAATTCACCCCTCCACTTT. This encodes CASSPLQGANSPLHF.

The chain is built from TRBV30 and TRBJ2-3; D assignment may be TRBD1 or TRBD2 (5 bases each). The germline CDR1 and CDR2 sequences are GTSNPN and SVGIG (reference sequence). The CDR3 extends over 12 amino acids. The CDR3 here is CAQNRGPDTQYF. The CDR3 coding sequence is TGTGCTCAGAACCGGGGACCAGATACGCAGTATTTT.

The V call is TRBV2, the J call TRBJ1-2, with D perhaps TRBD1 (6 bases). The germline gives CDR1 SNHLY, CDR2 FYNNEI. Trimming took off 7 bases at V and 7 bases at J, with 10 bases between the two ends. The length of the CDR3 is 11 residues. For the CDR3, the DNA is TGTGCCAGCAACAGGGAGGGTGGCTACACCTTC. This translates into CASNREGGYTF.

Comments on this clone: Other nucleotide sequences in the sample specify the same CDR3. This chain links TRBV5-1 with TRBJ2-3; 12 nucleotides line up with TRBD2. The CDR3 spans 16 residues. V lost 1 base and J lost 2; bases outside the gene matches: 2. CDR1 SGHRS and CDR2 YFSETQ come from the germline V gene. Here the CDR3 DNA reads TGCGCCAGCAGCTTGACTAGCGGGAGGACCACAGATACGCAGTATTTT. Its translation is CASSLTSGRTTDTQYF.

The chain links TRBV6-1 to TRBJ2-5, with D unclear. V dropped 2 bases and J dropped 5 bases, with 15 bases sitting between them. The germline V gene has CDR1 MNHNS and CDR2 SASEGT. This CDR3 is built from 15 residues. This CDR3 is CASSELSKGRETQYF. The CDR3 DNA reads TGTGCCAGCAGTGAACTCAGTAAAGGTCGGGAGACCCAGTACTTC.

V usage is TRBV7-3 and J usage is TRBJ2-5; 7 bases fit TRBD2. This CDR3 comprises 13 residues. Germline values: CDR1 SGHTA, CDR2 FQGTGA. Germline trimming cut 5 bases from V and 3 bases from J; bases unmatched to any gene: 3. CDR3 sequence reads: CASSPSGKETQYF. CDR3 nucleotides: TGTGCCAGCAGCCCTAGCGGAAAAGAGACCCAGTACTTC. The entire variable domain, with the rest obtained from reference TRBV7-3 and TRBJ2-5, is as follows: GAGVSQTPSNKVTEKGKYVELRCDPISGHTALYWYRQSLGQGPEFLIYFQGTGAADDSGLPNDRFFAVRPEGSVSTLKIQRTERGDSAVYLCASSPSGKETQYFGPGTRLLVL.

The J gene is TRBJ1-1, the V gene TRBV2; D call uncertain. This CDR3 is 13 amino acids long. The germline V gene has CDR1 SNHLY and CDR2 FYNNEI. The V end lost 7 bases, the J end lost 0 bases, and 9 bases lay between the germline ends. CDR3 DNA: TGTGCCAGCAAGGGAGAGATGAACACTGAAGCTTTCTTT. It is translated as CASKGEMNTEAFF.

V and J are TRBV18 and TRBJ1-2; D perhaps matches TRBD1 (5 bases). CDR3 length: 21 amino acids. Trimming removed 3 bases at V and 8 bases at J, with 37 bases between. Germline CDR1 and CDR2: KGHSH and LQKENI. The CDR3 sequence is CASSPPMATARSVGHIGGYTF. The CDR3 DNA reads TGTGCCAGCTCACCCCCGATGGCGACAGCCCGTTCGGTGGGCCACATAGGCGGCTACACCTTC.

CDR3 bases: TGTGCCAGTATCGAAGAGGCGACTAATGAAAAACTGTTTTTT. Translation: CASIEEATNEKLFF. The chain has TRBV19 and TRBJ1-4; D unclear. Germline lookup yields CDR1 LNHDA and CDR2 SQIVND (reference sequence). V was trimmed by 7 bases and J by 2 bases, leaving 11 bases between them. This CDR3 is built from 14 residues.

The J gene is TRBJ2-5, the V gene TRBV5-4; the match to TRBD2 covers 7 bases. The CDR3 has 14 residues. In germline, CDR1 is SGHNT, CDR2 YYREEE (reference sequence). V shed 3 bases and J 4 bases; nucleotides not matched to a gene: 6. The CDR3: CASSSRLAGETQYF. CDR3 coding DNA: TGTGCCAGCAGCTCTCGACTAGCCGGAGAGACCCAGTACTTC.

The chain has TRBV6-4 and TRBJ2-3; 7 bases match TRBD1. From germline, CDR1 is MRHNA and CDR2 SNTAGT. The CDR3 loop spans 14 amino acids. V shed 6 bases and J 0 bases; nucleotides not matched to a gene: 3. The CDR3 DNA sequence: TGTGCCAGCAGCGTACAGGGGAGCACAGATACGCAGTATTTT. It encodes CASSVQGSTDTQYF.

The CDR3 nucleotides are TGTGCCAGCAGCGCCTCAACAACTCAAGAGACCCAGTACTTC. It yields the protein CASSASTTQETQYF. V gene TRBV9 combines with J gene TRBJ2-5; no definite D call. The CDR3 is 14 residues long. The germline V and J ends were trimmed by 3 bases and 2 bases, with 11 bases remaining between them. Germline V gene lookup returns CDR1 SGDLS and CDR2 YYNGEE.

V usage is TRBV6-5 and J usage is TRBJ2-1; D could derive from TRBD1 or TRBD2 (6 bases each). V was cut by 3 bases and J by 12 bases, with 18 bases left in between. In germline, CDR1 is MNHEY, CDR2 SVGAGI. This CDR3 comprises 14 residues. The DNA for the CDR3 is TGTGCCAGCAGTTATAGGGGGACTTCTTTCTCGCAGTTCTTC. This encodes CASSYRGTSFSQFF.

Concerning this clone itself: In the same sample, other DNA sequences code for this CDR3. The chain has TRBV5-1 and TRBJ2-1; D is uncertain. Germline CDR1 and CDR2: SGHRS and YFSETQ. Trimming stripped 0 bases from V and 6 bases from J, with 4 bases between. The CDR3 has 12 residues. As DNA, the CDR3 is TGCGCCAGCAGCTTGGGGGTCAATGAGCAGTTCTTC. Its protein product is CASSLGVNEQFF.

This chain links TRBV5-1 with TRBJ2-3, with TRBD2 matching over 14 bases. The CDR3 has 18 residues. Germline CDR1 SGHRS, CDR2 YFSETQ. The ends lost 4 bases at V and 2 bases at J; junction bases unmatched: 9. CDR3 sequence (DNA): TGCGCCAGCAGCCCACGCGGACTAGCGGGGGGTTCCACAGATACGCAGTATTTT. The encoded protein is CASSPRGLAGGSTDTQYF.